The entry below gives a single T cell receptor beta chain sequence along with its context. The source of the sample is a study of blood T cell repertoires in COVID-19. Turning to the study itself: Spain, Italy and the United States supplied samples that represented acute and convalescent COVID-19.

Study processing details: Reference gene primer amplification in the assay estimated nucleated cell counts. Assay used: immunoSEQ multiplex PCR; TCRdb lists only in-frame clones, some missing. V, J and clone size derive from that table, while D and trimming were established from the DNA sequence. The data show 200,000 or so clones, approximately 80% seen once. This sequence was found in a human donor with acute or convalescent COVID-19. The donor label of this sample is uncertain. The specimen was peripheral blood.

As DNA, the CDR3 is TGTGCCAGCAGTTTTTCCCGCGGGCAGTACAATGAGCAGTTCTTC. Amino acids: CASSFSRGQYNEQFF. V and J are TRBV28 and TRBJ2-1, with a possible D match to TRBD2 (5 bases). Germline-derived CDR1 and CDR2 are MDHEN and SYDVKM. CDR3 length equals 15 residues. V shed 3 bases and J shed 4 bases, with 13 bases lying between them. Variable domain in full (rest from reference TRBV28 and TRBJ2-1): DVKVTQSSRYLVKRTGEKVFLECVQDMDHENMFWYRQDPGLGLRLIYFSYDVKMKEKGDIPEGYSVSREKKERFSLILESASTNQTSMYLCASSFSRGQYNEQFFGPGTRLTVL.